This T cell receptor (beta chain) was sequenced for a study of T cell responses to AZD1222 COVID-19 vaccine. Study results and caveats: Possibly, clonal diversity was underestimated; donors were largely white British and included more females. Baseline serology detected seropositivity in only six or seven AZD1222 recipients. In the spike-specific TCR repertoire, nearly half reportedly target unmutated variant regions. Vaccine-associated CD4 TCRs ranged over spike, dominating at 160-218 and 743-854.

This CDR3 comprises 11 residues. The V gene's germline CDR1 is LGHDT and CDR2 YNNKEL (reference sequence). With respect to this clone: Its specificity is unknown. At one end the junction does not follow the germline gene, possibly because of a read error.

Sequencing was performed with immunoSEQ multiplex PCR; in TCRdb, only in-frame clones are kept and a portion is missing. The table records about 150,000 clones, about 90% of them present only once. This chain links TRBV3-1 (or the pseudogene TRBV3-2) with TRBJ2-5; D is uncertain. The sequence came from an adult who received the MenACWY meningococcal vaccine as a control. Here the sequenced sample was peripheral blood, taken 28 days after the second dose of the MenACWY control vaccine. CDR3: CASSQEVALHF. CDR3 sequence (DNA): TGTGCCAGCAGCCAAGAAGTAGCACTTCACTTC.